This entry lists 2 T cell receptor beta chains sequenced from one sample in a study of blood T cells in healthy people across ages. Combining a sample-barcoded 5' primer with a J-beta primer mix, a second PCR ran for 7 to 11 cycles. Each CDR3 protein is one row after TCRdb ran MiXCR on the 5' RACE reads. The data contain around 1,900,000 distinct CDR3 sequences, about two fifths of them singletons. Sequencing was carried out using blood. All receptors come from a human donor in good health.

This clonotype has just one count. The J gene is TRBJ2-5, the V gene TRBV7-2; TRBD1 matches at 7 bases. The CDR3 runs 14 residues. CDR1 and CDR2 (germline): SGHTA, FQGNSA. The junction had 3 bases not matched to a gene; V was cut back by 1 base and J by 4 bases. The CDR3 coding sequence is TGTACCAGCAGCTTAGTAGGGGGCGGAGAGACCCAGTACTTC. It specifies CTSSLVGGGETQYF.

This clonotype has just a few counts. The gene calls are TRBV28 and TRBJ2-7, with 8 bases identical to TRBD1. The ends lost 6 bases at V and 9 bases at J; junction bases unmatched: 4. CDR1 is MDHEN and CDR2 is SYDVKM in the germline V gene. CDR3 length equals 11 residues. The CDR3 protein is CASRDRVGQYF. CDR3 bases: TGTGCCAGCAGGGACAGGGTTGGGCAGTACTTC.